Each of the 14 T cell receptor beta chains below was sequenced from the same sample in a study of T cells expressing NK-cell markers. TCRdb reprocessed the 5' RACE reads and keeps a single row for each CDR3 protein, giving no DNA. The listing records 400,000 or so distinct CDR3 sequences. Sequenced input: blood T cells: a sorted CD56 or NKG2C T cell subset, CD4+ or CD8+ T cells, or bulk PBMC T cells (not recorded which). The receptors stem from a woman between 45 and 65 years old in good health.

The CDR3 protein is CASSLEPLLHEQFF. The chain links TRBV5-1 to TRBJ2-1. This CDR3 is built from 14 residues. In germline, CDR1 is SGHRS, CDR2 YFSETQ.

This chain links TRBV29-1 with TRBJ1-1; TCRdb's D call of TRBD1 is untestable without DNA. Germline CDR1 reads SQVTM; CDR2 reads ANQGSEA. The CDR3 spans 13 residues. The CDR3 protein is CSVDPQEDTEAFF. The variable domain in full, completed from reference TRBV29-1 and TRBJ1-1, reads SAVISQKPSRDICQRGTSLTIQCQVDSQVTMMFWYRQQPGQSLTLIATANQGSEATYESGFVIDKFPISRPNLTFSTLTVSNMSPEDSSIYLCSVDPQEDTEAFFGQGTRLTVV.

The rearrangement uses TRBV9 and TRBJ2-2; the TCRdb call, TRBD2, lacks DNA for checking. Germline V gives CDR1 SGDLS, CDR2 YYNGEE. The CDR3 runs 17 residues. The CDR3 here is CASSVEGVGLNTGELFF.

The chain couples TRBV14 to TRBJ2-7; TCRdb selects TRBD1, and the lack of DNA leaves this call unchecked. CDR3 length: 15 amino acids. CDR1 is SGHDN, CDR2 FVKESK, per germline. CDR3 protein: CASSPLGTGYHEQYF. Supplemented by reference TRBV14 and TRBJ2-7, the full variable domain reads EAGVTQFPSHSVIEKGQTVTLRCDPISGHDNLYWYRRVMGKEIKFLLHFVKESKQDESGMPNNRFLAERTGGTYSTLKVQPAELEDSGVYFCASSPLGTGYHEQYFGPGTRLTVT.

V is TRBV5-1 and J is TRBJ2-6. The CDR3 has 15 amino acids. Germline V gives CDR1 SGHRS, CDR2 YFSETQ. The CDR3 spells CASTMGNSGANVLTF.

The V and J genes are TRBV3-1 and TRBJ2-2. The CDR3 loop spans 14 amino acids. The germline CDR1 and CDR2 sequences are LGHDT and YNNKEL (reference sequence). The CDR3 is CASSSVWSTGELFF. Full variable domain (outside the CDR3, taken from reference TRBV3-1 and TRBJ2-2): DTAVSQTPKYLVTQMGNDKSIKCEQNLGHDTMYWYKQDSKKFLKIMFSYNNKELIINETVPNRFSPKSPDKAHLNLHINSLELGDSAVYFCASSSVWSTGELFFGEGSRLTVL.

The chain has TRBV5-5 and TRBJ2-6; no DNA is available, so the TRBD1 call from TCRdb remains unchecked. CDR1 is SGHKS and CDR2 is YYEKEE in the germline V gene (reference sequence). The CDR3 totals 16 residues. The CDR3 sequence is CASSRDRVGGANVLTF.

V is TRBV7-7 and J is TRBJ2-1; TCRdb names TRBD1, which stays unverified in the absence of DNA. Germline CDR1 reads SSHAT; CDR2 reads FNYEAQ (reference sequence). The CDR3 has 14 residues. The CDR3 loop is CASSRAGEGNEQFF.

This chain connects TRBV28 to TRBJ1-1. The CDR3 runs 12 residues. Looked up from germline, CDR1 is MDHEN and CDR2 is SYDVKM. The CDR3 sequence is CASAVLNTEAFF.

V is TRBV12-5 and J is TRBJ2-7; TCRdb selects TRBD1, and the lack of DNA leaves this call unchecked. Per germline, CDR1 LGHNT and CDR2 FRNRAP. The CDR3 has 13 residues. The CDR3 spells CASGLEWGNEQYF.

This sequence joins TRBV5-6 and TRBJ2-3; TCRdb selects TRBD1, and the lack of DNA leaves this call unchecked. In germline, CDR1 is SGHDT, CDR2 YYEEEE. The CDR3 runs to 16 residues. Here the CDR3 reads CASSLGGGTLTDTQYF.

The chain recombines TRBV5-1 with TRBJ2-7; the TRBD1 assignment by TCRdb is unverifiable without DNA. The CDR3 has 16 residues. The V gene's germline CDR1 is SGHRS and CDR2 YFSETQ. The CDR3 is CASSLAWDRGFYEQYF.

This sequence joins TRBV5-1 and TRBJ1-6. The CDR3 is 13 amino acids. The germline gives CDR1 SGHRS, CDR2 YFSETQ. CDR3 protein: CASSPSENSPLHF.

The chain carries TRBV20-1 and TRBJ2-3; the D call from TCRdb, TRBD1, cannot be confirmed without DNA. This CDR3 is 15 amino acids long. The germline V gene encodes CDR1 DFQATT and CDR2 SNEGSKA (reference sequence). CDR3 protein: CSATPGTGSTDTQYF.